These 3 T cell receptor beta chains came from one sample sequenced in a study of blood T cell repertoires in COVID-19. Profiling relied on immunoSEQ multiplex PCR, and the TCRdb table lists in-frame clones only, not all of them. The sample yields about 400,000 clones, roughly nine tenths seen once. Sequenced sample: PBMCs or T cells enriched from blood (not recorded which). The source of these receptors is a woman aged 30 to 39 who had recovered from COVID-19.

The chain uses TRBV25-1 and TRBJ1-2; 7 bases are a match to TRBD1. Looked up from germline, CDR1 is MGHDK and CDR2 is SYGVNS. J was trimmed by 4 bases and V by 7 bases; bases with no gene match: 9. This CDR3 region has 14 residues. The CDR3 sequence is CASTAGQRGYGYTF. For the CDR3, the DNA is TGTGCCAGCACCGCGGGACAGCGTGGCTATGGCTACACCTTC.

The chain recombines TRBV5-1 with TRBJ2-7; maybe TRBD1 (6 bases). CDR3 length: 15 residues. Germline V gene data show CDR1 as SGHRS and CDR2 as YFSETQ. V shed 4 bases and J shed 5 bases, with 19 bases lying between them. The CDR3 bases are TGCGCCAGCAGCAAGGACAGCTTAGTAACTGACGAGCAGTACTTC. It encodes CASSKDSLVTDEQYF.

The chain joins TRBV19 to TRBJ2-5; 9 bases match TRBD1. CDR3 size: 13 residues. The ends lost 4 bases at V and 6 bases at J; junction bases unmatched: 3. Germline lookup yields CDR1 LNHDA and CDR2 SQIVND (reference sequence). CDR3 loop: CASSNDRGKTQYF. DNA for the CDR3: TGTGCCAGTAGTAACGACAGGGGGAAGACCCAGTACTTC. The complete variable domain, with remaining parts taken from reference TRBV19 and TRBJ2-5, reads DGGITQSPKYLFRKEGQNVTLSCEQNLNHDAMYWYRQDPGQGLRLIYYSQIVNDFQKGDIAEGYSVSREKKESFPLTVTSAQKNPTAFYLCASSNDRGKTQYFGPGTRLLVL.